The entry below gives a single T cell receptor (beta chain) sequence along with its context. Its cognate antigen is unknown. The entry originates in a study of cytomegalovirus exposure and HLA in healthy donors. General study results and limits: Most CMV-associated TCR beta chains appeared HLA-restricted in a later analysis. Several of the most significant clusters were apparently associated with common viral pathogens in a later analysis.

This PCR relied on a set of 60 Vbeta primers and 13 Jbeta primers. Assay used: immunoSEQ multiplex PCR; TCRdb lists only in-frame clones, some missing. Among under 150,000 clones listed, about 80% were seen once. V was shortened by 5 bases and J by 1 base, with 18 bases between the two germline ends. The CDR3 consists of 16 residues. Germline V lookup: CDR1 PRHDT, CDR2 FYEKMQ (reference sequence). The chain combines TRBV13 with TRBJ2-7; D might be TRBD1 (5 bases). This TCR was sampled from a boy between 2 and 10 years old in good health and CMV-seronegative. Sequencing was done on a sample of PBMCs. CDR3 sequence reads: CASSPPTGTNSYEQYF. Written as DNA, the CDR3 is TGTGCCAGCAGCCCACCCACAGGCACCAATTCCTACGAGCAGTACTTC.